This T cell receptor (beta chain) was retrieved from a study of breast tumors, draining lymph nodes, adjacent tissues. The CDR3 sequence is 16 residues long. Germline V gene lookup returns CDR1 SGHVS and CDR2 FNYEAQ. The study, taken as a whole, reports: Luminal-like breast cancer showed significantly greater tumor-nontumor repertoire similarity than basal-like breast cancer did. Data fit most tumor T cells coming from lymph node, expanding in tumor. Tumor repertoires ranked between lymph nodes and nontumor tissue in diversity, with V and J gene preferences.

Each CDR3 protein is one row after TCRdb ran MiXCR on the multiplex PCR reads. The sample records under 300,000 distinct CDR3 sequences, under 40% being singletons. With regard to this clonotype: What it binds is unknown. The junction and the germline gene differ at one end; a read error may be behind it.

Axillary draining lymph nodes of breast cancer patients supplied the node samples. Sequenced input: axillary lymph node tissue. The sequence came from a female donor with breast cancer. Some clones in this sample may be carry-over from other donors' samples. This sequence joins TRBV7-6 and TRBJ2-5, with D possibly matching TRBD2 (6 bases). The CDR3 loop reads CAGSLVIGLKRETQYF. The CDR3 coding sequence is TGCGCCGGCAGCTTAGTTATCGGACTAAAGCGGGAGACCCAGTACTTC.